Only one count was recorded for the clone carrying this T cell receptor beta chain. The CDR3 sequence is 14 residues long. Germline lookup yields CDR1 SGHVS and CDR2 FQNEAQ. Trimming stripped 5 bases from V and 2 bases from J, with 11 bases between. This specimen belongs to a study of blood T cell repertoires in COVID-19. The assay was immunoSEQ multiplex PCR, and TCRdb's table has in-frame clones only and misses some. This table has roughly 300,000 clones, 88% appearing once. V gene TRBV7-8 combines with J gene TRBJ2-3, with D perhaps matching TRBD2 (6 bases). The TCR was taken from a man in his late teens or twenties with active or convalescent COVID-19. The sample taken for sequencing was peripheral blood. The CDR3 DNA sequence: TGTGCCAGCAGCCCATGGACTAACACAGATACGCAGTATTTT. It encodes CASSPWTNTDTQYF. Looking up the rest from reference TRBV7-8 and TRBJ2-3 gives the full variable domain: GAGVSQSPRYKVAKRGQDVALRCDPISGHVSLFWYQQALGQGPEFLTYFQNEAQLDKSGLPSDRFFAERPEGSVSTLKIQRTQQEDSAVYLCASSPWTNTDTQYFGPGTRLTVL.